This TCR beta chain derives from a study of T cell changes during pregnancy in multiple sclerosis. V lost 4 bases, J lost 5 bases, and 11 bases stayed unmatched. The V gene's germline CDR1 is LNHDA and CDR2 SQIVND (reference sequence). The length of the CDR3 is 17 residues. The repertoire was sequenced with immunoSEQ multiplex PCR; TCRdb's copy has only in-frame clones and lacks some. The sample has some 52,000 clones, roughly nine tenths seen once. This receptor was obtained from a female donor with multiple sclerosis, enrolled in a pregnancy study. The V and J genes are TRBV19 and TRBJ2-1, with 10 positions matching TRBD2. The sample consisted of CD4+ T cells from peripheral blood mononuclear cells, taken before pregnancy. CDR3 DNA sequence: TGTGCCAGTAGTAGGATCCCCGGGACTAGCGTCAACAATGAGCAGTTCTTC. Its protein is CASSRIPGTSVNNEQFF.